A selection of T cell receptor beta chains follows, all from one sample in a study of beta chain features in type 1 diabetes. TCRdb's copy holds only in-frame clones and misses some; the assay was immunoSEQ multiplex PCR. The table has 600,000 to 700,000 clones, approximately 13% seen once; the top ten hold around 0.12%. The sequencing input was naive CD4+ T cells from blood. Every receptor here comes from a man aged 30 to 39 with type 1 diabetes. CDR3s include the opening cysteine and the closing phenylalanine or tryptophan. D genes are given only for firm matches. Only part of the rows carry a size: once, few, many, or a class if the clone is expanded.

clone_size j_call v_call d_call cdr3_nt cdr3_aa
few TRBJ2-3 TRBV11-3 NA TGTGCCAGCAGCTACTGGGGGGTAACGCAGTATTTT CASSYWGVTQYF
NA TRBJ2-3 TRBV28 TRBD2 TGTGCCATCGATGCAGGGACTAGCGGTCCCACAGATACGCAGTATTTT CAIDAGTSGPTDTQYF
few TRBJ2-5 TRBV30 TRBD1 TGTGCCTCGACTACAGGGGCGCAGGAGACCCAGTACTTC CASTTGAQETQYF
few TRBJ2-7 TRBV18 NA TGTGCCAGCTCAATAGACTACGAGCAGTACTTC CASSIDYEQYF
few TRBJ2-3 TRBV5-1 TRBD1 TGCGCCAGCAGCGGCTTGGGACAGGGCACAGATACGCAGTATTTT CASSGLGQGTDTQYF
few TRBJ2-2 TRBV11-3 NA TGTGCCAGCAGCTTATATTTTAGGGCCGGGGAGCTGTTTTTT CASSLYFRAGELFF
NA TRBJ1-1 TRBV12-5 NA TGTGCTAGTGGTTCAGGGGTCCTGAACACTGAAGCTTTCTTT CASGSGVLNTEAFF
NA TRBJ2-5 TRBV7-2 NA TGTGCCAGCAGCCGGAACATGGAGACCCAGTACTTC CASSRNMETQYF
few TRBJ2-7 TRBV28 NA TGTGCCAGCAGTTTATATGCCTACGAGCAGTACTTC CASSLYAYEQYF
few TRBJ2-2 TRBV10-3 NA TGTGCCATCAGTGAGTCTGCCGGGGAGCTGTTTTTT CAISESAGELFF
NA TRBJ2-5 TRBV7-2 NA TGTGCCAGCAGCTTAGGGTCCGCAAGAGAGACCCAGTACTTC CASSLGSARETQYF
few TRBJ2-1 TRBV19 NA TGTGCCAGTACCCATAGCGGCTCCTACAATGAGCAGTTCTTC CASTHSGSYNEQFF
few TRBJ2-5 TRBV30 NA TGTGCCTGGACCCAAACGGGGATCTCGAAGACCCAGTACTTC CAWTQTGISKTQYF
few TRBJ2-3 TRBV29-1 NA TGCAGCGTTGAGTTTAGGACAGATACGCAGTATTTT CSVEFRTDTQYF
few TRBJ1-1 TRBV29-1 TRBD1 TGCAGCGTTTATCTGACAGGGGGCTGGACTGAAGCTTTCTTT CSVYLTGGWTEAFF
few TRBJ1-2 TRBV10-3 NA TGTGCCATCAGTGAGTCGAATATCCAGGGTGGCTACACCTTC CAISESNIQGGYTF
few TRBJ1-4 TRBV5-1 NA TGCGCCAGCAGCCCGAGACCCGCAGCCGGAGAGCTGTTTTTT CASSPRPAAGELFF
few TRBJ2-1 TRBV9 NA TGTGCCAGCAGCGTAGCTCCCAGTGTATTCTACAATGAGCAGTTCTTC CASSVAPSVFYNEQFF
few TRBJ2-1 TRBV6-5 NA TGTGCCAGCAGTTACGATAGGAGCTCCTACAATGAGCAGTTCTTC CASSYDRSSYNEQFF
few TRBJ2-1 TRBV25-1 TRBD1 TGTGCCAGCAGTGTGACAGGGGGGGCTGAGCAGTTCTTC CASSVTGGAEQFF
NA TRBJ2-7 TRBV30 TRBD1 TGTGCCTGGAGCGATCCCGGGACAGCAAGCTCCTACGAGCAGTACTTC CAWSDPGTASSYEQYF
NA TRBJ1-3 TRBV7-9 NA TGTGCCAGCAGGGAGCGGCCAGGGAGTGGAAACACCATATATTTT CASRERPGSGNTIYF
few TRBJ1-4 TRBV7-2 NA TGTGCCAGCAGCTTTTTAACAGGGCCTAATGAAAAACTGTTTTTT CASSFLTGPNEKLFF
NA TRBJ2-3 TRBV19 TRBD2 TGTGCCAGTAGTATAGGGGGGACTACGCTCAGCACAGATACGCAGTATTTT CASSIGGTTLSTDTQYF
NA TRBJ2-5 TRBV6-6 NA TGTGCCAGCAGTTACCTCGGACACCTCCAAGAGACCCAGTACTTC CASSYLGHLQETQYF
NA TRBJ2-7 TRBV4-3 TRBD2 TGCGCCAGCAGCCGCAGACTAGCGGAAAGCTCCTACGAGCAGTACTTC CASSRRLAESSYEQYF
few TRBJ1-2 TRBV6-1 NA TGTGCCAGCAGTGAAGTGTCAGGGCCCTTTAACTATGGCTACACCTTC CASSEVSGPFNYGYTF
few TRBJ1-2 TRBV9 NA TGTGCCAGCAGCGCCTCCGAACATGTAGGTGGCTACACCTTC CASSASEHVGGYTF
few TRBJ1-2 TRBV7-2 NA TGTGCCAGCAGCCAGAGTGAGGGGAGAGGCTACACCTTC CASSQSEGRGYTF
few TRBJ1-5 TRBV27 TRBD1 TGTGCCAGCAGTTTATCGGGACAGGGATCGGTATATAGCAATCAGCCCCAGCATTTT CASSLSGQGSVYSNQPQHF
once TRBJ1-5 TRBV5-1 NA TGCGCCAGCAGCTTGGCGGGCAGGGAGGGGCAGCCCCAGCATTTT CASSLAGREGQPQHF
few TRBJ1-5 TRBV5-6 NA TGTGCCAGCAGCTTGGATAGGGGGCAGCCCCAGCATTTT CASSLDRGQPQHF
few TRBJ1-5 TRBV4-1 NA TGCGCCAGCAGCCAAGGGGCTACAGGGAGTCAGCCCCAGCATTTT CASSQGATGSQPQHF
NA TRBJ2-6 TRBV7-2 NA TGTGCCAGCAGTCAAGGGGGGTTGGCCAACGTCCTGACTTTC CASSQGGLANVLTF
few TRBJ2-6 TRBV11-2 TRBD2 TGTGCCAGCAGCGTTCTAGCGGGGGCCCTCTCTGGGGCCAACGTCCTGACTTTC CASSVLAGALSGANVLTF
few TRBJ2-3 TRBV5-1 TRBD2 TGCGCCAGCAGCTTGGCCCACTCAGCGGGGGGAGGTAATACGCAGTATTTT CASSLAHSAGGGNTQYF
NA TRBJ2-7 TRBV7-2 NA TGTGCCAGCAGCTTACAGGGGACCGACTCCTACGAGCAGTACTTC CASSLQGTDSYEQYF
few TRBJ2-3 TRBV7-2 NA TGTGCCAGCAGCGCTGACTATAGCACAGATACGCAGTATTTT CASSADYSTDTQYF
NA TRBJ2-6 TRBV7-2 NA TGTGCCAGCAGCTTAGTTGCGGGGTCTGGGGCCAACGTCCTGACTTTC CASSLVAGSGANVLTF
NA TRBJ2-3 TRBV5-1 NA TGCGCCAGCAGGCCAGATTCGGATACGCAGTATTTT CASRPDSDTQYF
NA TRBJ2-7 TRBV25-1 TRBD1 TGTGCCAGCAGTGAAGGGGACAGGGTTCGACACGAGCAGTACTTC CASSEGDRVRHEQYF
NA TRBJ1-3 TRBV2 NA TGTGCCACCACCCGGGGAAACTCTGGAAACACCATATATTTT CATTRGNSGNTIYF
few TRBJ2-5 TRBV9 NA TGTGCCAGCAGCAGAGCCGAAGGAGTTGTTCAAGAGACCCAGTACTTC CASSRAEGVVQETQYF
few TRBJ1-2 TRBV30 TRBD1 TGTGCCTGGAGTGTAAAAGACAGGGGGCAATTCTATGGCTACACCTTC CAWSVKDRGQFYGYTF
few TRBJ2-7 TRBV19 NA TGTGCCAGTAGTATGTCGTTTGTTGTTCGGCACGAGCAGTACTTC CASSMSFVVRHEQYF
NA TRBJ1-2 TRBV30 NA TGTGCCTGGAGTTTCCAGACGGCTAACTATGGCTACACCTTC CAWSFQTANYGYTF
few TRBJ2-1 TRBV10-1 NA TGCGCCAGCAGTGAAGACAGTGCAGACTCCTACAATGAGCAGTTCTTC CASSEDSADSYNEQFF
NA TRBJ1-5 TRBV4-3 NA TGCGCCAGCAGCCACCCCACGGAACACCACTGTGGGTATAGCAATCAGCCCCAGCATTTT CASSHPTEHHCGYSNQPQHF
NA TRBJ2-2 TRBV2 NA TGTGCCAGCAGAGCGACGGCCGGGGAGCTGTTTTTT CASRATAGELFF